This TCR beta chain emerged from a study of T cells in tuberculosis. On the study more broadly: CD1B tetramers identified T cells specific for mycobacterial lipid GMM. Study-level findings and limits: Some low-affinity tetramer-binding T cells may be absent from this sample.

Assay: immunoSEQ multiplex PCR; the TCRdb copy retains only in-frame clones and omits some. The sample lists some 90,000 clones; approximately 91% were seen once. After thawing and overnight rest, PBMC were stained with GMM-loaded CD1B tetramer, viability dye and anti-CD3 for sorting. The CD1B tetramers carried C32 glucose monomycolate purified from Rhodococcus equi. Sequenced material: CD1b-GMM tetramer-negative cells sorted from PBMCs. The receptor was isolated from an adult woman with latent tuberculosis.

CDR3: CASSRDRGPQHF. CDR3 sequence (DNA): TGTGCCAGTAGTAGGGACAGGGGCCCCCAGCATTTT. This sequence joins TRBV19 and TRBJ1-5, with 10 bases matching TRBD1. Germline V gene sequence: CDR1 LNHDA, CDR2 SQIVND (reference sequence). The length of the CDR3 is 12 residues. The V and J ends lost 4 bases and 10 bases, in that order; junction bases with no gene match: 1.